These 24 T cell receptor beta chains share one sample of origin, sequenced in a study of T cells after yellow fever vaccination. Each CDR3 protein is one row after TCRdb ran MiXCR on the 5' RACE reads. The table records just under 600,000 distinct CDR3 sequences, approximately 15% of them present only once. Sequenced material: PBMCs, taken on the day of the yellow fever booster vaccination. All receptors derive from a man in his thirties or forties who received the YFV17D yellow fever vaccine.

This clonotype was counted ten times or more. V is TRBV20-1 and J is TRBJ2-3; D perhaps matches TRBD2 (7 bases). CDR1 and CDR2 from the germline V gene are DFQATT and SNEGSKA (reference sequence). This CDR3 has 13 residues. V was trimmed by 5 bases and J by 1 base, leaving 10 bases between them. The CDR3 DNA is TGCAGTGCTGAAGGGGGGGGCACAGATACGCAGTATTTT. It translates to CSAEGGGTDTQYF.

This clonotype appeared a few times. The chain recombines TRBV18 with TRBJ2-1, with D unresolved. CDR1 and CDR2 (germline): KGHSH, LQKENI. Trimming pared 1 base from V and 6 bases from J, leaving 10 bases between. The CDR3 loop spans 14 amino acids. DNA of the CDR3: TGTGCCAGCTCACCACAGATATCGATCAATGAGCAGTTCTTC. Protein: CASSPQISINEQFF.

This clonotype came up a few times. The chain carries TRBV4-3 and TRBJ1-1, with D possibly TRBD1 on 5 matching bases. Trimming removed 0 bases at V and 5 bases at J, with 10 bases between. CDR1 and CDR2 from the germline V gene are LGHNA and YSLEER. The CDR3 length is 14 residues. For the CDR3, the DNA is TGCGCCAGCAGCCAAGACAGGGCCTCTACTGAAGCTTTCTTT. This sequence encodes CASSQDRASTEAFF.

The CDR3 loop reads CASSQGISGSYEQYF. Written as DNA, the CDR3 is TGTGCCAGCAGCCAAGGGATTAGCGGGAGCTACGAGCAGTACTTC. The chain has TRBV4-2 and TRBJ2-7, with 9 bases lining up with TRBD2. Per the germline V gene, CDR1 is LGHNA and CDR2 is YNFKEQ. The V gene end was trimmed by 1 base and the J gene end by 3 bases; junction bases not matched to a gene: 4. The CDR3 is 15 amino acids.

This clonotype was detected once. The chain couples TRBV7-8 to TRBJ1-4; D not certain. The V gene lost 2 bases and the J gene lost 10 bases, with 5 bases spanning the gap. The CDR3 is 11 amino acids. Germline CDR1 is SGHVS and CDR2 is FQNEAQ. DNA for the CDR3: TGTGCCAGCAGCTTATCCGGAAAACTGTTTTTT. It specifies CASSLSGKLFF.

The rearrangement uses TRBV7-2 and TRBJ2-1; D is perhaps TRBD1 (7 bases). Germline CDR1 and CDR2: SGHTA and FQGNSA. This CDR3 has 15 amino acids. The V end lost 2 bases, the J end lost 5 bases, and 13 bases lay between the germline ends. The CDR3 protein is CASSLYQGGHNEQFF. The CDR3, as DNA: TGTGCCAGCAGCTTATACCAGGGGGGTCACAATGAGCAGTTCTTC.

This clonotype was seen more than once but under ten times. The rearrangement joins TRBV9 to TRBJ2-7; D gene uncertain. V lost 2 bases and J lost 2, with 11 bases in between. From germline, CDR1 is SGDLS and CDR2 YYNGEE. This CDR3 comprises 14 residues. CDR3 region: CASSVQTEAYEQYF. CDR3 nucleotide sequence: TGTGCCAGCAGCGTCCAAACAGAAGCCTACGAGCAGTACTTC.

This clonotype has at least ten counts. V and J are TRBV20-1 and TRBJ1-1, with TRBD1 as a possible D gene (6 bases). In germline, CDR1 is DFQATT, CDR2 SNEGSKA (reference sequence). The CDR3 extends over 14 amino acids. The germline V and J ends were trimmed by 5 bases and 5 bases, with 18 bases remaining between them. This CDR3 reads CSAGGGGAITEAFF. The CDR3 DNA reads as TGCAGTGCTGGAGGTGGGGGGGCGATAACTGAAGCTTTCTTT.

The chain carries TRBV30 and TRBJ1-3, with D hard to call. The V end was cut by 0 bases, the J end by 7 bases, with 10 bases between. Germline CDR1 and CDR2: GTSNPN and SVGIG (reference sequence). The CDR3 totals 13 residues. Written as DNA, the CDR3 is TGTGCCTGGAGTGTACTCGGCGCGAACACCATATATTTT. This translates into CAWSVLGANTIYF.

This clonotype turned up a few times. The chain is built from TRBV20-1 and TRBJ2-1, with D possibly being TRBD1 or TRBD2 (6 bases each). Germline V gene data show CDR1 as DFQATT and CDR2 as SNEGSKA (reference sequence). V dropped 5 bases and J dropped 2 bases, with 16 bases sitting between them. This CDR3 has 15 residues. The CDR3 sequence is CSAGLQGRTYNEQFF. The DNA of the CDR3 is TGCAGTGCTGGCCTTCAGGGGAGGACCTACAATGAGCAGTTCTTC.

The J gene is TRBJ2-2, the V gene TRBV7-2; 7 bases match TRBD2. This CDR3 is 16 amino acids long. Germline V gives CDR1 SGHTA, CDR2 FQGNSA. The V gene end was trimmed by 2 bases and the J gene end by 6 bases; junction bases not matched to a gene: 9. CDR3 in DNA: TGTGCCAGCAGCTTAAGGGCGGGAGTAGGGGCCGGGGAGCTGTTTTTT. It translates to CASSLRAGVGAGELFF. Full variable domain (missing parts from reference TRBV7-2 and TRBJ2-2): GAGVSQSPSNKVTEKGKDVELRCDPISGHTALYWYRQSLGQGLEFLIYFQGNSAPDKSGLPSDRFSAERTGGSVSTLTIQRTQQEDSAVYLCASSLRAGVGAGELFFGEGSRLTVL.

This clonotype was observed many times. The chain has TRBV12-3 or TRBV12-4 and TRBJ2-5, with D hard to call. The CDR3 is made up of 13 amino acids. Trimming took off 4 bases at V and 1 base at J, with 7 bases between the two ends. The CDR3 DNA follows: TGTGCCAGCAGTTCCCCTTTCCAAGAGACCCAGTACTTC. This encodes CASSSPFQETQYF.

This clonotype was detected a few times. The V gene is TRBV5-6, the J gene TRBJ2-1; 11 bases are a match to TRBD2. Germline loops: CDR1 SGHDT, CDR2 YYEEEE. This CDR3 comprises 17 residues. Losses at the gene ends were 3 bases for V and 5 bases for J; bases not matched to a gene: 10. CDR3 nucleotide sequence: TGTGCCAGCAGCTATGGGACTAGCGGACACCCAAACAATGAGCAGTTCTTC. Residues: CASSYGTSGHPNNEQFF.

CDR3 loop: CASSPFSGRHEQFF. For the CDR3, the DNA is TGTGCCAGCAGTCCCTTTAGCGGGAGACATGAGCAGTTCTTC. V and J are TRBV6-1 and TRBJ2-1, with TRBD2 matching 9 bases. There are 14 residues in the CDR3. The V gene end was trimmed by 5 bases and the J gene end by 8 bases; junction bases not matched to a gene: 7. Germline V gene lookup returns CDR1 MNHNS and CDR2 SASEGT.

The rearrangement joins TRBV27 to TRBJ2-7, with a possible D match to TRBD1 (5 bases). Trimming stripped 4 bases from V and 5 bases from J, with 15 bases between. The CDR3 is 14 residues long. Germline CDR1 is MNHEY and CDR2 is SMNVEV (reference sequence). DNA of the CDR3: TGTGCCAGCAGTTGGCGCACAGGTGTCGACGAGCAGTACTTC. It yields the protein CASSWRTGVDEQYF.

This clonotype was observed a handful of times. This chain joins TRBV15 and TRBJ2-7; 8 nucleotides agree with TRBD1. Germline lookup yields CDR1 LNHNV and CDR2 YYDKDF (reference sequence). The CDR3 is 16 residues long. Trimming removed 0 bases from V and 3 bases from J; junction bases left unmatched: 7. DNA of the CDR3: TGTGCCACCAGCAGAGATGGGGGACAGGCCCTCTACGAGCAGTACTTC. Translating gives CATSRDGGQALYEQYF. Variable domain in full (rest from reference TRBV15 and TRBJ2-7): DAMVIQNPRYQVTQFGKPVTLSCSQTLNHNVMYWYQQKSSQAPKLLFHYYDKDFNNEADTPDNFQSRRPNTSFCFLDIRSPGLGDTAMYLCATSRDGGQALYEQYFGPGTRLTVT.

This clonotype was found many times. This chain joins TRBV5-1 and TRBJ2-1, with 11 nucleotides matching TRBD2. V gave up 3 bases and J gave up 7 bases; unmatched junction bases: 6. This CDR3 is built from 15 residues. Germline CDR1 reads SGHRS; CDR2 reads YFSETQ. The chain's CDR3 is CASSSGTSGGNEQFF. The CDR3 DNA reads TGCGCCAGCAGCTCCGGGACTAGCGGAGGTAATGAGCAGTTCTTC.

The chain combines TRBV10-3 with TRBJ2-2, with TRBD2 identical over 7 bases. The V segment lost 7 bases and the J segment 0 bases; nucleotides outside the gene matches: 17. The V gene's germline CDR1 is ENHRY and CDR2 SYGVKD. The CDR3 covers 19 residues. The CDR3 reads CAIKSAPSQRGSNTGELFF. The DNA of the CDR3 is TGTGCCATCAAATCAGCCCCCAGCCAGCGGGGATCGAACACCGGGGAGCTGTTTTTT.

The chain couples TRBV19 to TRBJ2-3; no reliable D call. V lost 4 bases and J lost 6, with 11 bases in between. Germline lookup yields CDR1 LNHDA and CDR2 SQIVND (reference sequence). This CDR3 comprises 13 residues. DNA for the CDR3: TGTGCCAGTAGTAACCAAGGGTCGGATACGCAGTATTTT. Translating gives CASSNQGSDTQYF.

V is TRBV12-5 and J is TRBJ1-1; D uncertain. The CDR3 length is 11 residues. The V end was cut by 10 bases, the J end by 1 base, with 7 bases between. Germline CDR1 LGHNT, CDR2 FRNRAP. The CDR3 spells CANSENTEAFF. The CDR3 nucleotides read TGTGCTAACAGCGAGAACACTGAAGCTTTCTTT. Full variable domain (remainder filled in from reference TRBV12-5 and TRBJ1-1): DARVTQTPRHKVTEMGQEVTMRCQPILGHNTVFWYRQTMMQGLELLAYFRNRAPLDDSGMPKDRFSAEMPDATLATLKIQPSEPRDSAVYFCANSENTEAFFGQGTRLTVV.

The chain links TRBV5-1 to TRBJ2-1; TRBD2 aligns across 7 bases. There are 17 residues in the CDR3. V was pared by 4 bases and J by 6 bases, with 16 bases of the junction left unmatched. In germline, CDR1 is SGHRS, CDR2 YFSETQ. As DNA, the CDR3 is TGCGCCAGCAGCCAACTCGGGGCGGGGGTAGCTGGCAATGAGCAGTTCTTC. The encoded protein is CASSQLGAGVAGNEQFF.

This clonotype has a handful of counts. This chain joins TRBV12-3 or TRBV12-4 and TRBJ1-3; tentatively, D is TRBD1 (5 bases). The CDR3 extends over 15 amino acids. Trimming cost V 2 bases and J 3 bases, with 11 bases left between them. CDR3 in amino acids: CASSLNQGGGNTIYF. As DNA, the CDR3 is TGTGCCAGCAGTTTAAACCAGGGCGGTGGAAACACCATATATTTT.

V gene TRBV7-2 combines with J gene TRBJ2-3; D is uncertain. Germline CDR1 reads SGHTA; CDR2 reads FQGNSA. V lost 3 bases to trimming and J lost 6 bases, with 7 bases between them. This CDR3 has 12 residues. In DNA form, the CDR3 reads TGTGCCAGCAGCTTTTTCTTGGATACGCAGTATTTT. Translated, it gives CASSFFLDTQYF.

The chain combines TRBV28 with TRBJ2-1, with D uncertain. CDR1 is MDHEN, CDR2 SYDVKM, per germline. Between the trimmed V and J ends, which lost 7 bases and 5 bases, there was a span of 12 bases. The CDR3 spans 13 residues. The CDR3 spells CASTLGVNNEQFF. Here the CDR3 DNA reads TGTGCCAGCACCCTTGGTGTGAACAATGAGCAGTTCTTC.